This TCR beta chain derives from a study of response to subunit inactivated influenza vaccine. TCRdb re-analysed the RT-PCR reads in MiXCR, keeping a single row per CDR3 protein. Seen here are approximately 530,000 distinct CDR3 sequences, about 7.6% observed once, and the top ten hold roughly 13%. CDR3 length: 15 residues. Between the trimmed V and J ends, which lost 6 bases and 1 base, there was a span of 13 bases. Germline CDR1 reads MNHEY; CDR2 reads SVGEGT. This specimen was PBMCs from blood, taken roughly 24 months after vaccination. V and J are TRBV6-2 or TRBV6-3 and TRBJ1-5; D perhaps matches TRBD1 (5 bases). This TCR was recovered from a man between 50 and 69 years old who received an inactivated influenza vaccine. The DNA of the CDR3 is TGTGCCAGCAGGAAGGGACGGTGGAGCAATCAGCCCCAGCATTTT. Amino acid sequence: CASRKGRWSNQPQHF.